In its sample, the clone carrying this TCR beta chain was seen a few times. CDR1 is MNHNS, CDR2 SASEGT, per germline. Unmatched junction bases numbered 11, after V lost 1 base and J lost 5 bases. CDR3 size: 17 residues. It was with 60 Vbeta and 13 Jbeta primers that the PCR ran. Some clones are missing from TCRdb's copy, which holds only in-frame ones; the method was immunoSEQ multiplex PCR. The table shows 60,000 to 100,000 clones, with around 79% occurring only once. These data are taken from a study of cytomegalovirus exposure and HLA in healthy donors. The sample comprised PBMCs. This rearrangement joins TRBV6-1 to TRBJ2-7, with 10 bases that match TRBD2. The source of this sequence is a middle-aged man in good health and CMV-seronegative. This chain's CDR3 is CASSEVLTASGSNEQYF. The CDR3 DNA reads as TGTGCCAGCAGTGAAGTTTTAACGGCTAGCGGGAGCAACGAGCAGTACTTC.